This TCR beta chain is drawn from a study of cytomegalovirus exposure and HLA in healthy donors. This clone was seen once. The antigen is unknown. The validation cohort, a group of under 150 subjects, included the donors and was separate from the approximately 670-subject first cohort. Some clones are missing from TCRdb's copy, which holds only in-frame ones; the method was immunoSEQ multiplex PCR. The sample has 150,000 to 200,000 clones, about 82% seen once. Findings and caveats of the study: The CMV antigen specificity of a few CMV-associated chains was confirmed through in vitro analysis. There were some public TCRs occurring in many donors, but most TCR sequences were rare. The listing of roughly 160 TCR beta chains classed them as cytomegalovirus-associated.

The TCR sequence derives from a man younger than 40 in good health and CMV-seropositive. The source material was PBMCs.

The CDR3 nucleotides are TGTGCCAGCAGGAAGGACAGCCTGTCTAACTATGGCTACACCTTC. Translating gives CASRKDSLSNYGYTF. This sequence joins TRBV2 and TRBJ1-2; possible D gene TRBD1, 6 bases. V lost 6 bases and J lost 0, with 14 bases in between. This CDR3 is 15 amino acids long. Germline values: CDR1 SNHLY, CDR2 FYNNEI.